The clone carrying this T cell receptor (beta chain) was observed many times. Antigen: not known. Amplified TCR beta CDR3 regions were obtained using RNA transcripts as template. RT-PCR was first run with HTBI primers, then multiplex PCR in a second round. MiXCR, run by TCRdb on the multiplex PCR reads, gives a single entry per CDR3 protein. In the table there are around 1.1 million distinct CDR3 sequences, roughly two fifths of which are singletons. The data originate from a study of Graves' ophthalmopathy and Graves' hyperthyroidism. Study details: In this cohort's terms, stable hyperthyroidism meant no ophthalmopathy by 18 months of follow-up.

Regarding the study as a whole: For separating ophthalmopathy from stable hyperthyroidism, a 13-signature model gave around 86% sensitivity and 81.08% specificity.

Only newly diagnosed hyperthyroidism patients aged 18 to 65, with under 2 months' duration, were enrolled. Additional autoimmune diseases, uncontrolled infections, pregnancy or lactation disqualified patients. Unmatched junction bases numbered 6, after V lost 4 bases and J lost 5 bases. The CDR3 length is 14 residues. The germline CDR1 and CDR2 sequences are SGHVS and FQNEAQ. The clonotype originates from an adult man with Graves' hyperthyroidism. V usage is TRBV7-8 and J usage is TRBJ1-1, with TRBD1 matching 8 bases. The sequencing input was peripheral blood or thyroid tissue (not recorded which). The CDR3 region has the DNA TGTGCCAGCAGCTCACAGGGGGGACGGACTGAAGCTTTCTTT. Its translation: CASSSQGGRTEAFF.